These 29 T cell receptor beta chains originate from one sample sequenced in a study. One entry per CDR3 protein, called by TCRdb with MiXCR from the 5' RACE reads. The sample has under 8,500 distinct CDR3 sequences; roughly 50% are singletons. The sequencing input was memory CD4+ T cells sorted from a lymph node. Specified subset: memory CD4+ T cells, CD4+CD45RO+CD25-. Source of these receptors: a female donor with breast cancer.

This clonotype occurred a few times. J is TRBJ1-4 and V is TRBV18; 8 nucleotides agree with TRBD1. This CDR3 comprises 15 residues. Germline V lookup: CDR1 KGHSH, CDR2 LQKENI. V lost 3 bases and J lost 0; bases outside the gene matches: 0. CDR3 in DNA: TGTGCCAGCTCACCGGGACAGGCAACTAATGAAAAACTGTTTTTT. It encodes CASSPGQATNEKLFF. The complete variable domain, with remaining parts taken from reference TRBV18 and TRBJ1-4, reads NAGVMQNPRHLVRRRGQEARLRCSPMKGHSHVYWYRQLPEEGLKFMVYLQKENIIDESGMPKERFSAEFPKEGPSILRIQQVVRGDSAAYFCASSPGQATNEKLFFGSGTQLSVL.

The rearrangement joins TRBV4-2 to TRBJ1-2; 10 bases fit TRBD1. CDR3 size: 14 residues. Trimming removed 7 bases from V and 5 bases from J; junction bases left unmatched: 7. Germline V lookup: CDR1 LGHNA, CDR2 YNFKEQ. This CDR3 is CASTRQGAGYGYTF. The CDR3 region has the DNA TGTGCCAGCACTCGACAGGGGGCAGGGTATGGCTACACCTTC.

This clonotype was counted only a few times. V is TRBV29-1 and J is TRBJ2-1; a weak D match, TRBD2 (5 bases). The CDR3 is 13 amino acids. The germline V and J ends were trimmed by 5 bases and 6 bases, with 14 bases remaining between them. The germline V gene has CDR1 SQVTM and CDR2 ANQGSEA. The CDR3 bases are TGCAGCGTTCCTGGGGAGACCGGCAATGAGCAGTTCTTC. It yields the protein CSVPGETGNEQFF.

The chain employs TRBV3-1 and TRBJ2-7, with a possible D match to TRBD2 (6 bases). The CDR3 is 16 amino acids. Trimming left V 4 bases short and J 2 bases short, with 18 bases between. In germline, CDR1 is LGHDT, CDR2 YNNKEL (reference sequence). CDR3 sequence reads: CASSLHPGLGAYEQYF. As DNA, the CDR3 is TGTGCCAGCAGCCTGCACCCGGGACTTGGGGCCTACGAGCAGTACTTC.

The chain links TRBV5-1 to TRBJ2-1; D unclear. Trimming left V 6 bases short and J 8 bases short, with 6 bases between. The CDR3 is 10 residues long. CDR1 and CDR2 (germline): SGHRS, YFSETQ. CDR3: CASTPHEQFF. The DNA for the CDR3 is TGCGCCAGCACCCCTCATGAGCAGTTCTTC.

The chain carries TRBV12-3 or TRBV12-4 and TRBJ2-1; possibly TRBD1 for D (5 bases). Trimming shortened V by 6 bases and J by 1 base, and 19 bases separated the two germline ends. The CDR3 has 17 residues. CDR3 loop: CASSTNLGARSYNEQFF. DNA of the CDR3: TGTGCCAGCAGCACCAACCTTGGGGCCCGGTCCTACAATGAGCAGTTCTTC.

In its sample, this clonotype was seen a few times. V is TRBV7-2 and J is TRBJ2-3; no firm D call. Germline CDR1 reads SGHTA; CDR2 reads FQGNSA. This CDR3 has 11 residues. V was pared by 4 bases and J by 6 bases, with 5 bases between. The CDR3 nucleotides read TGTGCCAGCAGCTCTGCCGATACGCAGTATTTT. Translated, it gives CASSSADTQYF.

As to this clonotype: This may be a read error, as it is one base from a much larger clone. This CDR3 fails to terminate in the conserved phenylalanine or tryptophan, so it likely reflects a read error. In DNA, the CDR3 is TGCGCCAGCAGTTCTGATCGAGTCGAGACCCAGTACTTA. The encoded protein is CASSSDRVETQYL. V is TRBV5-1 and J is TRBJ2-5; D unclear. The CDR3 totals 13 residues. V was pared by 5 bases and J by 5 bases, with 13 bases between. Germline V CDR1 and CDR2: SGHRS, YFSETQ.

This chain links TRBV29-1 with TRBJ2-1; 10 nucleotides match TRBD2. The V segment lost 2 bases and the J segment 8 bases; nucleotides outside the gene matches: 3. Germline loops: CDR1 SQVTM, CDR2 ANQGSEA. The CDR3 spans 13 residues. CDR3 residues: CSVEKRGGDEQFF. The CDR3 nucleotides are TGCAGCGTTGAAAAGCGGGGGGGCGATGAGCAGTTCTTC.

By its share, this clonotype is medium-sized. The genes are TRBV29-1 and TRBJ1-3; D is unresolved. The CDR3 consists of 13 residues. From germline, CDR1 is SQVTM and CDR2 ANQGSEA. The CDR3 here is CRRSPFSGNTIYF. CDR3 bases: TGCAGGCGGAGCCCCTTCTCTGGAAACACCATATATTTT. Drawing the rest from reference TRBV29-1 and TRBJ1-3, the complete variable domain is SAVISQKPSRDICQRGTSLTIQCQVDSQVTMMFWYRQQPGQSLTLIATANQGSEATYESGFVIDKFPISRPNLTFSTLTVSNMSPEDSSIYLCRRSPFSGNTIYFGEGSWLTVV.

The chain joins TRBV6-5 to TRBJ2-5; D possibly matches TRBD1 or TRBD2 (5 bases each). Germline CDR1 reads MNHEY; CDR2 reads SVGAGI. V was pared by 7 bases and J by 4 bases, with 19 bases between. The CDR3 covers 15 residues. Written as DNA, the CDR3 is TGTGCCAGCAAGAGGGGAAGCTCCGAGCTAGAGACCCAGTACTTC. Translating gives CASKRGSSELETQYF.

The V gene is TRBV4-1, the J gene TRBJ1-2, with 9 bases that match TRBD1. The germline gives CDR1 MGHRA, CDR2 YSYEKL. The length of the CDR3 is 15 residues. With V trimmed by 5 bases and J by 7 bases, 11 bases remained unmatched. CDR3 nucleotide sequence: TGCGCCAGCAGCAAGTCGGGACAGGGAACGTCTGGCTACACCTTC. As protein: CASSKSGQGTSGYTF.

To note about this clonotype: Mismatch with germline at one junction end may stem from a read error. This chain links TRBV13 with TRBJ2-7; 14 nucleotides line up with TRBD2. This CDR3 has 18 amino acids. Germline-derived CDR1 and CDR2 are PRHDT and FYEKMQ (reference sequence). The CDR3 is CASSDPLTSGGARYEQYF. The DNA of the CDR3 is TGTGCCAGCAGCGATCCCCTGACTAGCGGGGGGGCTAGATACGAGCAATACTTC.

The chain joins TRBV20-1 to TRBJ2-5; TRBD2 matches at 12 bases. The germline gives CDR1 DFQATT, CDR2 SNEGSKA (reference sequence). The CDR3 consists of 14 residues. The junction had 7 bases not matched to a gene; V was cut back by 6 bases and J by 5 bases. The DNA of the CDR3 is TGCAGTGCACCTCTAGCGGGGGGGTTTGAGACCCAGTACTTC. This translates into CSAPLAGGFETQYF.

The V and J genes are TRBV19 and TRBJ2-4; 8 positions agree with TRBD2. The CDR3 extends over 16 amino acids. In germline, CDR1 is LNHDA, CDR2 SQIVND (reference sequence). As DNA, the CDR3 is TGTGCAACAAAAGATGGCGGGGGGAGTGGCAAAAACATTCAGTACTTC. This gives the protein CATKDGGGSGKNIQYF. Full variable domain (rest looked up from reference TRBV19 and TRBJ2-4): DGGITQSPKYLFRKEGQNVTLSCEQNLNHDAMYWYRQDPGQGLRLIYYSQIVNDFQKGDIAEGYSVSREKKESFPLTVTSAQKNPTAFYLCATKDGGGSGKNIQYFGAGTRLSVL.

The chain carries TRBV12-3 or TRBV12-4 and TRBJ2-1; weak D call: TRBD1 (5 bases). CDR3 length: 11 amino acids. V lost 5 bases, J lost 8 bases, and 7 bases lay in between. The CDR3 protein is CASSRGYEQFF. The CDR3 nucleotides are TGTGCCAGCAGTAGGGGATATGAGCAGTTCTTC.

The V and J genes are TRBV7-9 and TRBJ1-1; no reliable D call. Per the germline V gene, CDR1 is SEHNR and CDR2 is FQNEAQ (reference sequence). CDR3 length: 9 residues. V was trimmed by 5 bases and J by 13 bases, leaving 8 bases between them. Here the CDR3 reads CASSALLFF. CDR3 nucleotide sequence: TGTGCCAGCAGCGCGTTGCTTTTCTTT.

V usage is TRBV20-1 and J usage is TRBJ1-4; no firm D call. V was cut by 0 bases and J by 4 bases, with 12 bases left in between. This CDR3 is 15 amino acids long. Germline V gene lookup returns CDR1 DFQATT and CDR2 SNEGSKA (reference sequence). CDR3 in DNA: TGCAGTGCTAGAGAAGAACAGACCCTTAATGAAAAACTGTTTTTT. Translated, it gives CSAREEQTLNEKLFF.

This chain joins TRBV6-2 or TRBV6-3 and TRBJ2-1; D is unresolved. The V gene lost 7 bases and the J gene lost 6 bases, with 13 bases spanning the gap. The germline V gene encodes CDR1 MNHEY and CDR2 SVGEGT. CDR3 size: 13 residues. Here the CDR3 reads CASTGRVSNEQFF. For the CDR3, the DNA is TGTGCCAGCACAGGACGGGTATCCAATGAGCAGTTCTTC.

There are a few counts of this clonotype. The V gene is TRBV7-6, the J gene TRBJ2-1; maybe TRBD2 (5 bases). Trimming removed 4 bases from V and 5 bases from J, with 18 bases in between. This CDR3 is 16 amino acids long. The germline V gene has CDR1 SGHVS and CDR2 FNYEAQ. The chain's CDR3 is CASSSPVRTPNNEQFF. CDR3 DNA: TGTGCCAGCAGCTCTCCCGTCCGGACTCCCAACAATGAGCAGTTCTTC.

This clonotype occurred a few times. The J gene is TRBJ1-1, the V gene TRBV7-2; D uncertain. The CDR3 has 15 amino acids. The germline gives CDR1 SGHTA, CDR2 FQGNSA. Trimming stripped 1 base from V and 0 bases from J, with 9 bases between. CDR3: CASSLGGSLNTEAFF. The CDR3 region has the DNA TGTGCCAGCAGCTTAGGCGGCAGTTTGAACACTGAAGCTTTCTTT.

The chain couples TRBV5-1 to TRBJ2-5; a possible D gene is TRBD1 (5 bases). CDR1 and CDR2 (germline): SGHRS, YFSETQ. Trimming cost V 4 bases and J 2 bases, with 12 bases left between them. This CDR3 spans 14 amino acids. The CDR3, as DNA: TGCGCCAGCAGCAGAGCAGGGAATCAAGAGACCCAGTACTTC. This translates into CASSRAGNQETQYF.

The chain employs TRBV6-5 and TRBJ1-5; D possibly corresponds to TRBD1 (5 bases). Germline V CDR1 and CDR2: MNHEY, SVGAGI. Deletions cut 8 bases from V and 1 base from J, with 9 bases between. CDR3 length: 13 residues. Written as DNA, the CDR3 is TGTGCCAGCCGGTCAGGGAGCAATCAGCCCCAGCATTTT. Protein product: CASRSGSNQPQHF.

This clonotype was recorded only once. V gene TRBV29-1 combines with J gene TRBJ1-5; D is ambiguous. The CDR3 is made up of 13 amino acids. CDR1 is SQVTM and CDR2 is ANQGSEA in the germline V gene. Trimming removed 6 bases at V and 3 bases at J, with 12 bases between. The CDR3 here is CSVAVGPNQPQHF. CDR3 nucleotides: TGCAGCGTCGCCGTTGGCCCCAATCAGCCCCAGCATTTT.

This clonotype ranks as large. The rearrangement joins TRBV29-1 to TRBJ2-7, with TRBD2 as a possible D gene (5 bases). Looked up from germline, CDR1 is SQVTM and CDR2 is ANQGSEA. The CDR3 is 9 amino acids. V lost 8 bases and J lost 6, with 8 bases in between. The DNA of the CDR3 is TGCAGCCCTCGGGGCGAGCAGTACTTC. This gives the protein CSPRGEQYF.

This rearrangement joins TRBV20-1 to TRBJ1-5; D possibly corresponds to TRBD1 (5 bases). Looked up from germline, CDR1 is DFQATT and CDR2 is SNEGSKA (reference sequence). This CDR3 is 12 amino acids long. V lost 3 bases and J 8 bases, leaving 11 bases between the germline ends. CDR3 region: CSARAGEKPQHF. As DNA, the CDR3 is TGCAGTGCTAGGGCGGGGGAGAAGCCCCAGCATTTT.

This clonotype has only a few counts. This sequence joins TRBV5-1 and TRBJ2-1; 7 bases are a match to TRBD2. Germline V lookup: CDR1 SGHRS, CDR2 YFSETQ. The CDR3 extends over 15 amino acids. V shed 6 bases, J shed 5 bases, and the junction held 11 bases outside the gene matches. The CDR3, as DNA: TGCGCCAGCATCCACACCAGCGGGGTTAACAATGAGCAGTTCTTC. Its protein is CASIHTSGVNNEQFF. Variable domain in full (rest from reference TRBV5-1 and TRBJ2-1): KAGVTQTPRYLIKTRGQQVTLSCSPISGHRSVSWYQQTPGQGLQFLFEYFSETQRNKGNFPGRFSGRQFSNSRSEMNVSTLELGDSALYLCASIHTSGVNNEQFFGPGTRLTVL.

The gene calls are TRBV11-1 and TRBJ2-5; D is undetermined. This CDR3 region has 14 residues. With 2 bases removed from V and 1 base from J, the gap between germline ends came to 8 bases. Per germline, CDR1 SGHAT and CDR2 FQDESV (reference sequence). The CDR3 spells CASSLSRSQETQYF. CDR3 bases: TGTGCCAGCAGCTTATCTAGGAGCCAAGAGACCCAGTACTTC.

A single count supports this clonotype. The chain combines TRBV15 with TRBJ2-1; tentative D call: TRBD2 (5 bases). The length of the CDR3 is 14 residues. Per germline, CDR1 LNHNV and CDR2 YYDKDF (reference sequence). Deletions cut 0 bases from V and 10 bases from J, with 13 bases between. The CDR3 nucleotides read TGTGCCACCAGCAGAGATCGGGCCCGCGGGGAGCAGTTCTTC. Amino acids: CATSRDRARGEQFF.